This T cell receptor (beta chain) was recorded in a study of identical twins (dated by TCRdb to 2016 to 2017). Regarding the complete study: To test whether fetal clonotypes persist, this study deep-sequenced TCR alpha and beta repertoires from monozygotic twins, from unrelated adults of various ages, and from cord blood. Replicate twin experiments were performed at different times using different library preparation protocols to rule out contamination.

This clonotype appeared many times. Its antigen is unknown. Within one base of it there is no much larger clone, and no base qualities were kept. The CDR3 has 12 amino acids, counting the end cysteine and phenylalanine. Kept here is only the CDR3 DNA, which spans 36 bases and is read in frame from base 1. The V and J ends are trimmed by 1 base and 13 bases, leaving 11 bases between them. Study-level results and caveats: Because the same donors could not be followed over many years, the conclusions depended on cross-sectional statistical analysis. A weaker excess of twin sharing was found in beta out-of-frame sequences because the signal-to-noise ratio was lowered by fewer shared sequences. Abundant cord blood beta clonotypes had fewer insertions, young adult naive repertoires showed a similar but weaker trend, and memory repertoires showed no such trend. Compared with coincidental sharing between unrelated individuals, out-of-frame TCR alpha sequences shared between twins had an excess of sequences with low generation probability. Zero-insertion analyses could be partly confounded by invariant T cells such as MAIT and iNKT, although diverse VJ usage argued against such confounding for most clonotypes. In monozygotic twins, out-of-frame TCR alpha sharing was systematically underestimated by recombination models, although the models agreed with sharing between unrelated individuals.

Receptor libraries were prepared by 5' RACE. Sequencing was carried out with an Illumina HiSeq 2000. Template switching added a universal primer binding site, and the final cDNA carried a unique molecular identifier that allowed TCR cDNA molecules to be counted accurately. Specific primers in the conserved constant-segment region were used to synthesize first-strand cDNA for the TCR alpha and beta chains. To control for contamination, every cDNA library carried two barcodes: a SMART-Mk sample barcode plus Illumina barcodes. TruSeq adapter sequences, together with Illumina sample barcodes, were added in two successive PCR steps. The Illumina HiSeq platform was used with custom primers to sequence TCR alpha and beta cDNA libraries. On the authors' methods: Raw reads were processed with MiGEC to extract unique molecular identifiers, and MiXCR was used to determine CDR3 positions. For each individual, recombination models were inferred using an EM algorithm with the repgenHMM and IGoR tools. The tcR package in R was used for shared clonotype analysis, with sharing normalized by the product of cloneset sizes. Out-of-frame nonproductive sequences were analyzed to study raw recombination free of thymic and clonal selection effects. In TCRdb, the public reads were trimmed at Q25 with fastp and aligned with MiXCR, with productive beta chains retained. Every distinct CDR3 protein forms one entry, paired with its most common genes and DNA. TCRdb's processing, not the authors', yielded these V and J calls. This sample gives roughly 710,000 distinct CDR3 sequences in total; approximately 6% of them show up just once. The ten largest account for about 1.8% of the sample.

Every donor in the study was a healthy Caucasian. The researchers also sequenced three unrelated adults who were not twins: a male aged 18 to 30, a male aged 50 to 59, and a female aged 50 to 59. Miltenyi CD45RO+ enrichment and human naive T-cell isolation kits were used to isolate memory (CD45RO+) and naive T cells from PBMC. The sample taken for sequencing was naive T cells sorted from blood. The cell subset or site label of this sample denotes: cells isolated with a human naive T-cell isolation kit. The sequence was obtained from a man younger than 35 in good health. The chain uses TRBV12-3 or TRBV12-4 and TRBJ2-1; the D gene assignment is ambiguous. The nucleotide sequence is TGTGCCAGCAGTTTAGTTCCCTTTCCTCAGTTCTTC. This gives the protein CASSLVPFPQFF.